A single sample is the source of the 26 T cell receptor beta chains below, sequenced in a study of blood T cell repertoires in COVID-19. Produced via immunoSEQ multiplex PCR; TCRdb's table is partial and in-frame only. In the table there are fewer than 75,000 clones, about 86% of which are singletons. Source material: peripheral blood. These receptors originate from a man between 45 and 60 years old with active COVID-19.

This clone has only one observation. The rearrangement joins TRBV9 to TRBJ1-4; D is possibly TRBD1 (5 bases). The CDR3 covers 17 residues. CDR1 SGDLS and CDR2 YYNGEE come from the germline V gene. Trimming left V 6 bases short and J 4 bases short, with 22 bases between. The CDR3 sequence: CASTQGALGEDNEKLFF. Here the CDR3 DNA reads TGTGCCAGCACCCAGGGTGCTTTAGGGGAGGATAATGAAAAACTGTTTTTT.

V and J are TRBV5-5 and TRBJ2-7; 9 bases map to TRBD1. Germline V gives CDR1 SGHKS, CDR2 YYEKEE (reference sequence). Germline trimming cut 5 bases from V and 3 bases from J; bases unmatched to any gene: 3. This CDR3 spans 13 amino acids. The CDR3 reads CASRDRGNYEQYF. CDR3 coding DNA: TGTGCCAGCAGAGACAGGGGGAACTACGAGCAGTACTTC.

The chain's CDR3 is CASSLEASRPANEQFF. The CDR3 nucleotides are TGTGCCAGCAGCTTAGAGGCAAGCAGGCCGGCCAATGAGCAGTTCTTC. The rearrangement joins TRBV11-2 to TRBJ2-1; no definite D call. Germline values: CDR1 SGHAT, CDR2 FQNNGV. Trimming left V 0 bases short and J 6 bases short, with 15 bases between. This CDR3 is 16 amino acids long. Based on the CDR3 plus reference TRBV11-2 and TRBJ2-1, the full variable domain is EAGVAQSPRYKIIEKRQSVAFWCNPISGHATLYWYQQILGQGPKLLIQFQNNGVVDDSQLPKDRFSAERLKGVDSTLKIQPAKLEDSAVYLCASSLEASRPANEQFFGPGTRLTVL.

The CDR3 sequence: CASARQGASGNTIYF. CDR3 nucleotides: TGTGCCAGCGCGAGACAGGGGGCGTCTGGAAACACCATATATTTT. V usage is TRBV2 and J usage is TRBJ1-3; 10 bases are shared with TRBD1. CDR1 and CDR2 from the germline V gene are SNHLY and FYNNEI. The CDR3 runs 15 residues. The junction had 5 bases not matched to a gene; V was cut back by 8 bases and J by 1 base.

This rearrangement joins TRBV7-8 to TRBJ1-2; TRBD1 matches 7 bases. The CDR3 has 15 residues. The V gene's germline CDR1 is SGHVS and CDR2 FQNEAQ. Losses at the gene ends were 2 bases for V and 3 bases for J; bases not matched to a gene: 6. The CDR3 DNA reads TGTGCCAGCAGCTTAAGGACAGGTCCCTACTATGGCTACACCTTC. This translates into CASSLRTGPYYGYTF. Using reference TRBV7-8 and TRBJ1-2 for the parts outside the CDR3, the full variable domain is GAGVSQSPRYKVAKRGQDVALRCDPISGHVSLFWYQQALGQGPEFLTYFQNEAQLDKSGLPSDRFFAERPEGSVSTLKIQRTQQEDSAVYLCASSLRTGPYYGYTFGSGTRLTVV.

V gene TRBV29-1 combines with J gene TRBJ1-2; TRBD1 is a possible D gene (6 bases). V gave up 6 bases and J gave up 4 bases, with 12 bases separating them. Germline loops: CDR1 SQVTM, CDR2 ANQGSEA. This CDR3 contains 12 residues. CDR3 in DNA: TGCAGCGTGCGGACAGCGAGCTATGGCTACACCTTC. This encodes CSVRTASYGYTF.

The chain has TRBV6-5 and TRBJ1-6; no clear D gene. V lost 5 bases, J lost 7 bases, and 15 bases lay in between. CDR3 length: 15 amino acids. Germline CDR1 MNHEY, CDR2 SVGAGI. The CDR3 nucleotides are TGTGCCAGCAGTCCCCCGGAGGGTAAGAATTCACCCCTCCACTTT. It specifies CASSPPEGKNSPLHF.

This clone appeared a single time. J is TRBJ2-4 and V is TRBV10-1; D is uncertain. Germline V gene sequence: CDR1 WNHNN, CDR2 SYGVQD (reference sequence). This CDR3 is 13 amino acids long. V lost 0 bases and J 11 bases, leaving 11 bases between the germline ends. This CDR3 reads CASSESRTGLQYF. DNA of the CDR3: TGCGCCAGCAGTGAGTCGAGAACTGGTCTTCAGTACTTC.

J is TRBJ2-2 and V is TRBV6-5; 7 bases map to TRBD1. CDR1 is MNHEY and CDR2 is SVGAGI in the germline V gene. CDR3 length equals 14 residues. J was trimmed by 4 bases and V by 6 bases; bases with no gene match: 5. For the CDR3, the DNA is TGTGCCAGCAGGCCCGACAGGGTCACCGGGGAGCTGTTTTTT. Residues: CASRPDRVTGELFF.

V is TRBV6-6 and J is TRBJ1-1; TRBD1 agrees at 8 bases. V lost 5 bases, J lost 7 bases, and 3 bases stayed unmatched. Germline loops: CDR1 MNHNY, CDR2 SVGAGI (reference sequence). The length of the CDR3 is 12 residues. CDR3 in DNA: TGTGCCAGCAGTCCCGGACAGGGTGAAGCTTTCTTT. Residues: CASSPGQGEAFF.

In nucleotides, the CDR3 is TGTGCCAGCAGGCCAGGGGGCGCCTATGGCTACACCTTC. Protein product: CASRPGGAYGYTF. The chain has TRBV5-6 and TRBJ1-2; TRBD1 aligns across 8 bases. The length of the CDR3 is 13 residues. The V gene's germline CDR1 is SGHDT and CDR2 YYEEEE. V shed 5 bases and J 4 bases; nucleotides not matched to a gene: 4.

In this sample, this clone turned up once. This sequence joins TRBV18 and TRBJ2-5; tentative D call: TRBD1 (6 bases). This CDR3 is built from 15 residues. Germline V gives CDR1 KGHSH, CDR2 LQKENI. Trimming took off 5 bases at V and 2 bases at J, with 15 bases between the two ends. CDR3 sequence reads: CASSGGQTKQETQYF. Here the CDR3 DNA reads TGTGCCAGCTCAGGAGGACAGACCAAACAAGAGACCCAGTACTTC.

The chain is built from TRBV7-6 and TRBJ2-5; possibly TRBD1 for D (6 bases). The CDR3 totals 15 residues. In germline, CDR1 is SGHVS, CDR2 FNYEAQ. V gave up 0 bases and J gave up 3 bases, with 11 bases separating them. The CDR3 DNA reads as TGTGCCAGCAGCTTAGCGCTAAGGACAGAAGAGACCCAGTACTTC. Encoded protein: CASSLALRTEETQYF.

The V call is TRBV5-1, the J call TRBJ2-3; possible D gene TRBD1, 6 bases. The germline V gene has CDR1 SGHRS and CDR2 YFSETQ. This CDR3 spans 15 amino acids. The V and J ends lost 2 bases and 5 bases respectively, with 15 bases between them. The CDR3 DNA is TGCGCCAGCAGCTTACAGGGCCAGTCAGAAGATACGCAGTATTTT. Its protein product is CASSLQGQSEDTQYF.

This clone was seen a handful of times. Other DNA variants within this sample encode the same CDR3. V usage is TRBV6-1 and J usage is TRBJ1-1, with a weak D call TRBD1 (6 bases). Germline CDR1 is MNHNS and CDR2 is SASEGT. V was pared by 3 bases and J by 7 bases, with 15 bases between. The CDR3 has 14 residues. The CDR3 loop reads CASSETGGRSEAFF. The CDR3, as DNA: TGTGCCAGCAGTGAGACGGGGGGCCGAAGTGAAGCTTTCTTT.

A few counts support this clone. The rearrangement links TRBV9 to TRBJ1-1; 9 bases match TRBD1. Germline loops: CDR1 SGDLS, CDR2 YYNGEE. J gave up 4 bases and V 0 bases, and 7 bases lay outside the gene matches. The CDR3 sequence is 16 residues long. The CDR3 DNA sequence: TGTGCCAGCAGCGTAGCGCCCGGGACAGGGATCACTGAAGCTTTCTTT. Translation gives CASSVAPGTGITEAFF.

The rearrangement joins TRBV10-2 to TRBJ1-4; 9 nucleotides line up with TRBD1. This CDR3 is built from 13 residues. The germline V gene encodes CDR1 WSHSY and CDR2 SAAADI. The junction had 8 bases not matched to a gene; V was cut back by 10 bases and J by 8 bases. For the CDR3, the DNA is TGCGCCACGTCTTGGACAGGGGAGGAAAAACTGTTTTTT. Amino acid sequence: CATSWTGEEKLFF.

For this clone: Other nucleotide sequences in the sample specify the same CDR3. The J gene is TRBJ2-5, the V gene TRBV9; 14 bases are shared with TRBD2. There are 16 residues in the CDR3. V lost 0 bases and J lost 5; bases outside the gene matches: 3. CDR1 SGDLS and CDR2 YYNGEE come from the germline V gene. In DNA form, the CDR3 reads TGTGCCAGCAGCGTAGGGACTAGCGGGAGGATGGAGACCCAGTACTTC. Translated, it gives CASSVGTSGRMETQYF.

The chain carries TRBV7-9 and TRBJ1-1; 7 positions match TRBD1. Looked up from germline, CDR1 is SEHNR and CDR2 is FQNEAQ (reference sequence). The V and J ends lost 5 bases and 4 bases, in that order; junction bases with no gene match: 7. This CDR3 is built from 14 residues. CDR3 bases: TGTGCCAGCAGCCTAGGGGGCGGAAGCACTGAAGCTTTCTTT. Protein product: CASSLGGGSTEAFF.

This clone was observed a single time. This sample includes further DNA sequences coding for the same CDR3. V is TRBV7-9 and J is TRBJ1-1; no reliable D call. V was pared by 2 bases and J by 1 base, with 5 bases between. CDR3 size: 13 residues. The germline V gene has CDR1 SEHNR and CDR2 FQNEAQ (reference sequence). CDR3 protein: CASSLNGNTEAFF. The CDR3 coding sequence is TGTGCCAGCAGCTTAAACGGGAACACTGAAGCTTTCTTT.

The chain joins TRBV21-1 to TRBJ2-5; TRBD1, the D gene given by the table, was not confirmed from the DNA. TRBV21-1 is described as a pseudogene. The CDR3 has 16 residues. The DNA for the CDR3 is TGTGCCAGCAGCAGAGGTGGGACAGGGCATCAAGAGACCCAGTACTTC. It codes for CASSRGGTGHQETQYF.

This chain uses TRBV18 with TRBJ2-3; 10 bases match TRBD2. Germline V lookup: CDR1 KGHSH, CDR2 LQKENI. The CDR3 has 16 residues. The V gene end was trimmed by 3 bases and the J gene end by 2 bases; junction bases not matched to a gene: 5. The CDR3: CASSPIAGGNTDTQYF. Written as DNA, the CDR3 is TGTGCCAGCTCACCCATAGCGGGGGGCAACACAGATACGCAGTATTTT.

The rearrangement links TRBV2 to TRBJ2-5; TRBD2 agrees at 14 bases. Germline assignment: CDR1 SNHLY and CDR2 FYNNEI. The ends lost 3 bases at V and 0 bases at J; junction bases unmatched: 9. The CDR3 covers 19 residues. In nucleotides, the CDR3 is TGTGCCAGCAGTGATATAGGGACTAGCGGGGGTCCCCACCAAGAGACCCAGTACTTC. The encoded protein is CASSDIGTSGGPHQETQYF.

This chain links TRBV6-5 with TRBJ1-3, with TRBD1 as a possible D gene (5 bases). This CDR3 spans 13 amino acids. Germline values: CDR1 MNHEY, CDR2 SVGAGI. Trimming stripped 5 bases from V and 4 bases from J, with 9 bases between. The CDR3 loop reads CASSRGSGNTIYF. In DNA, the CDR3 is TGTGCCAGCAGTAGGGGTTCAGGAAACACCATATATTTT.

This clone was counted a single time. The CDR3 reads CASSGQGNWNTEAFF. CDR3 bases: TGTGCCAGCAGCGGACAGGGGAATTGGAACACTGAAGCTTTCTTT. The chain has TRBV9 and TRBJ1-1; 8 nucleotides match TRBD1. J gave up 1 base and V 3 bases, and 5 bases lay outside the gene matches. The V gene's germline CDR1 is SGDLS and CDR2 YYNGEE. The CDR3 is made up of 15 amino acids.

V is TRBV4-1 and J is TRBJ2-1, with 7 positions matching TRBD2. Per the germline V gene, CDR1 is MGHRA and CDR2 is YSYEKL. After removal of 1 base from V and 6 bases from J, the junction contained 12 bases not matched to a gene. CDR3 length: 17 residues. The CDR3 DNA follows: TGCGCCAGCAGCCAAGGCTCTTGGCAGGCGGGAGCCAATGAGCAGTTCTTC. It yields the protein CASSQGSWQAGANEQFF.